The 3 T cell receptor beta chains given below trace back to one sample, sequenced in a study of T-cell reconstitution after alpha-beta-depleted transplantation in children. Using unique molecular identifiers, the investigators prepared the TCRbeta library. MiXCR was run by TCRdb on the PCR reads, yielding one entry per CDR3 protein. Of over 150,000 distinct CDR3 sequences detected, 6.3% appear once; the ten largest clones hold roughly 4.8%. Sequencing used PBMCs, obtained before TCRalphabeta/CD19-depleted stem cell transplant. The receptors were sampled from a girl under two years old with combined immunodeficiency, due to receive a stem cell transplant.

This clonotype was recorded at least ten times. The CDR3, as DNA: TGTGCCAGCAGTCTGGGGCAACTAGCGGGAGGAACAGATACGCAGTATTTT. Translated, it gives CASSLGQLAGGTDTQYF. The chain couples TRBV12-3 or TRBV12-4 to TRBJ2-3; 12 nucleotides line up with TRBD2. This CDR3 is built from 17 residues. The V gene end was trimmed by 5 bases and the J gene end by 3 bases; junction bases not matched to a gene: 9.

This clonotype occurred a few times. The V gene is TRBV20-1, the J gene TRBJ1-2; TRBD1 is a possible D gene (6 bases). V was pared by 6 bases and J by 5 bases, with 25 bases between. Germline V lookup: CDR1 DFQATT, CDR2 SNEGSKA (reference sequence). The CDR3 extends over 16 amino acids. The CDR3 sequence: CSAPPGGGGRGYGYTF. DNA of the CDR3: TGCAGTGCCCCCCCCGGTGGAGGGGGTCGTGGATATGGCTACACCTTC.

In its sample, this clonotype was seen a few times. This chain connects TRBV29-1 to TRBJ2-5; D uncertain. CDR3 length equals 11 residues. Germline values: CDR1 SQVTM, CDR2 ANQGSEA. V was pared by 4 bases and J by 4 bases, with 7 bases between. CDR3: CSVVKSETQYF. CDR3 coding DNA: TGCAGCGTTGTAAAATCAGAGACCCAGTACTTC.